By share, the clone carrying this T cell receptor (beta chain) counts as medium-sized. Relative to the germline gene, one junction end is altered; a read error may explain this. This CDR3 has 16 amino acids. Germline loops: CDR1 SEHNR, CDR2 FQNEAQ (reference sequence). The data were taken from a study of spatial heterogeneity in lung cancer. Time point: sample taken at primary tumor resection. Whole RNA obtained from tumor, nontumor lung or frozen PBMC underwent sequencing without sorting. One entry per CDR3 protein, called by TCRdb with MiXCR from the 5' RACE reads. Counted here are about 1,600 distinct CDR3 sequences, roughly 25% occurring once; the ten biggest clones make up approximately 57%.

The receptor was isolated from a male donor with early-stage non-small cell lung cancer. The sequences come from PBMCs, collected at surgery. The J gene is TRBJ1-2, the V gene TRBV7-9; 7 nucleotides line up with TRBD1. The CDR3 DNA sequence: TGTGCCAGCAGCTTAGCAGGGTTGAGGGACAGTGGTCGGTTTTCCTTC. It yields the protein CASSLAGLRDSGRFSF.